Listed below are T cell receptor beta chains from one sample, sequenced in a study of cytomegalovirus exposure and HLA in healthy donors. Sequencing used immunoSEQ multiplex PCR; TCRdb keeps in-frame clones, though not all of them. The table includes about 130,000 clones, around 82% detected once. Sample: PBMCs. These TCRs come from a man aged 25 to 45 in good health and CMV-seropositive. Both conserved end residues are part of each CDR3. D genes are given only for firm matches. Clone size is not always given. Where it is, it says once, few, many or a class for expanded clones.

v_gene	d_gene	j_gene	abundance	CDR3aa	CDR3nt
TRBV27	TRBD2	TRBJ2-6	few	CASSFSTSRYSGANVLTF	TGTGCCAGCAGTTTCTCGACTAGCCGGTACTCTGGGGCCAACGTCCTGACTTTC
TRBV6-1	TRBD1	TRBJ2-7	NA	CASSAGQAYEQYF	TGTGCCAGCAGTGCGGGACAGGCCTACGAGCAGTACTTC
TRBV15	NA	TRBJ1-5	NA	CATSPRDRTNQPQHF	TGTGCCACCAGCCCCCGTGACAGGACAAATCAGCCCCAGCATTTT
TRBV6-6	TRBD2	TRBJ2-5	NA	CASSYSGGRVPEDQYF	TGTGCCAGCAGTTACTCAGGCGGGAGGGTCCCCGAGGACCAGTACTTC
TRBV6-1	NA	TRBJ1-3	NA	CASNPQGSGNTIYF	TGTGCCAGCAATCCGCAGGGCTCTGGAAACACCATATATTTT
TRBV5-1	NA	TRBJ2-3	NA	CASRVSGFTTDTQYF	TGCGCCAGCAGAGTTAGCGGATTCACCACAGATACGCAGTATTTT
TRBV5-1	NA	TRBJ2-1	NA	CASSLALDNEQFF	TGCGCCAGCAGCTTGGCTCTAGACAATGAGCAGTTCTTC
TRBV5-4	TRBD2	TRBJ2-7	once	CASSAGLAGSSEQYF	TGTGCCAGCAGCGCGGGACTAGCGGGAAGTAGCGAGCAGTACTTC
TRBV27	TRBD1	TRBJ1-2	few	CASSPGQGAVGYGYTF	TGTGCCAGCAGCCCGGGACAGGGGGCAGTTGGCTATGGCTACACCTTC
TRBV6-5	TRBD1	TRBJ1-2	NA	CASRFRGRDGYGYTF	TGTGCCAGCAGATTCAGGGGGCGGGACGGCTATGGCTACACCTTC
TRBV28	NA	TRBJ1-4	NA	CASSSIFGQKNEKLFF	TGTGCCAGCAGTTCGATCTTTGGACAAAAGAATGAAAAACTGTTTTTT
TRBV28	NA	TRBJ1-2	NA	CASSWRGGASYTF	TGTGCCAGCAGTTGGCGAGGAGGGGCGAGCTACACCTTC
TRBV27	NA	TRBJ1-2	NA	CASSPMPTLNYGYTF	TGTGCCAGCAGTCCCATGCCGACATTAAACTATGGCTACACCTTC
TRBV15	NA	TRBJ1-5	NA	CATSRDLGGTVGSNQPQHF	TGTGCCACCAGCAGAGATCTAGGGGGAACGGTCGGGAGCAATCAGCCCCAGCATTTT
TRBV4-2	NA	TRBJ2-1	NA	CASSQAGTLDEQFF	TGTGCCAGCAGCCAAGCTGGCACCCTCGATGAGCAGTTCTTC
TRBV6-1	TRBD1	TRBJ2-7	NA	CASSGIRGPGEQYF	TGTGCCAGCAGTGGCATCAGGGGGCCAGGCGAGCAGTACTTC
TRBV6-1	NA	TRBJ1-3	NA	CASSLRTNSGNTIYF	TGTGCCAGCAGCCTCCGGACAAACTCTGGAAACACCATATATTTT
TRBV10-1	TRBD2	TRBJ2-1	NA	CASSASSGGQFF	TGCGCCAGCAGTGCTTCTAGCGGTGGGCAGTTCTTC
TRBV27	NA	TRBJ2-2	NA	CASSSRQVSNTGELFF	TGTGCCAGCAGTTCCCGACAGGTTTCTAACACCGGGGAGCTGTTTTTT
TRBV4-3	TRBD2	TRBJ2-1	NA	CASSQVRTSGRYEQFF	TGCGCCAGCAGCCAAGTCAGGACTAGCGGGAGGTATGAGCAGTTCTTC
TRBV28	NA	TRBJ2-1	NA	CASSVYNEQFF	TGTGCCAGCAGTGTATACAATGAGCAGTTCTTC
TRBV28	TRBD1	TRBJ1-2	NA	CASSLKGADGYTF	TGTGCCAGCAGTTTGAAGGGGGCGGACGGCTACACCTTC
TRBV2	NA	TRBJ1-2	NA	CASRGRGNYGYTF	TGTGCCAGCAGGGGCAGGGGAAACTATGGCTACACCTTC
TRBV28	TRBD2	TRBJ2-1	NA	CASTVPGLAGGPGGEQFF	TGTGCCAGCACCGTCCCGGGACTAGCGGGAGGGCCCGGGGGTGAGCAGTTCTTC
TRBV7-2	TRBD1	TRBJ1-5	few	CASSLAGTGAYSNQPQHF	TGTGCCAGCAGCTTAGCAGGGACAGGGGCCTATAGCAATCAGCCCCAGCATTTT